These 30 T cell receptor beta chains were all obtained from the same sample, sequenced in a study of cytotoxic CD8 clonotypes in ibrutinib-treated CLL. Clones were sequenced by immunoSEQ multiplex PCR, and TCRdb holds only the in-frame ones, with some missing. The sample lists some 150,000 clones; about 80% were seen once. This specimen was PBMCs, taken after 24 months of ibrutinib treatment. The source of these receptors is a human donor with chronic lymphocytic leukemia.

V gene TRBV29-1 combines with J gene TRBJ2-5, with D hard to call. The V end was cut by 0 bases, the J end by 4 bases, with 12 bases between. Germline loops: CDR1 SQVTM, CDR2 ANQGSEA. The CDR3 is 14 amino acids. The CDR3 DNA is TGCAGCGTTGAAGATCCACGAGGTGGAGAGACCCAGTACTTC. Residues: CSVEDPRGGETQYF.

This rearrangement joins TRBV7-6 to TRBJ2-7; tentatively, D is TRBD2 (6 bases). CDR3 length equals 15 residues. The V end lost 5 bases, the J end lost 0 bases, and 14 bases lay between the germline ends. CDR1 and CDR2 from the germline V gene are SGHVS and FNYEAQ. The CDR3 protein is CASSPRMGGSYEQYF. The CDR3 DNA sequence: TGTGCCAGCAGCCCCCGGATGGGGGGCTCCTACGAGCAGTACTTC.

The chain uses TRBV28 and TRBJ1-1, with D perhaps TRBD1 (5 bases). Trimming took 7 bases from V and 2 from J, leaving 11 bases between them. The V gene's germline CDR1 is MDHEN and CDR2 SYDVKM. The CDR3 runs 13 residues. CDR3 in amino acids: CASTGGGNTEAFF. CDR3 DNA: TGTGCCAGCACCGGGGGGGGAAACACTGAAGCTTTCTTT.

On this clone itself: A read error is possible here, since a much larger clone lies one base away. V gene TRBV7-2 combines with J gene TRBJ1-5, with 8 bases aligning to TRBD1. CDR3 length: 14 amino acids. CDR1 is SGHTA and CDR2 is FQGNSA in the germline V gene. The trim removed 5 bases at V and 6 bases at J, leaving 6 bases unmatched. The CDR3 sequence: CASSPTGVGQPQHF. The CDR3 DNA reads TGTGCCAGCAGCCCGACAGGGGTTGGTCAGCCCCAGCATTTT.

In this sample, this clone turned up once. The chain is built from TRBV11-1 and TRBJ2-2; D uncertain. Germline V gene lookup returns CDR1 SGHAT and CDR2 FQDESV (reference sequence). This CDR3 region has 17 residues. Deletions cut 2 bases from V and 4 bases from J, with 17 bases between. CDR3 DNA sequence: TGTGCCAGCAGCTTATGGTCTACCCCCAGGCCCACCGGGGAGCTGTTTTTT. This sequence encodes CASSLWSTPRPTGELFF.

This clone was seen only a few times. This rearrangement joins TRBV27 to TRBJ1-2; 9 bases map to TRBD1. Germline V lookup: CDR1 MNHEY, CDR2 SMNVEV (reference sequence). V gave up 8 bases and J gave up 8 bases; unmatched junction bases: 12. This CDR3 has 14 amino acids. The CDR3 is CASGRPGQGLGYTF. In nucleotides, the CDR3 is TGTGCCAGCGGGCGACCGGGACAGGGATTGGGCTACACCTTC.

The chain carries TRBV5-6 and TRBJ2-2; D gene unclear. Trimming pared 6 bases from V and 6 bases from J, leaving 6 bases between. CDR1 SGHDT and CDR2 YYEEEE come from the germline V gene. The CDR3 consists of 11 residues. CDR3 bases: TGTGCCAGCACCCGGGCCGGGGAGCTGTTTTTT. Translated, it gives CASTRAGELFF.

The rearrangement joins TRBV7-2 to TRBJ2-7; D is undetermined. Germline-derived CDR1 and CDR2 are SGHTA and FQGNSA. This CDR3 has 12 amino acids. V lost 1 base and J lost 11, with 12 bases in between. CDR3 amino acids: CASSLGYGKEYF. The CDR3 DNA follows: TGTGCCAGCAGCTTAGGTTATGGCAAGGAGTACTTC.

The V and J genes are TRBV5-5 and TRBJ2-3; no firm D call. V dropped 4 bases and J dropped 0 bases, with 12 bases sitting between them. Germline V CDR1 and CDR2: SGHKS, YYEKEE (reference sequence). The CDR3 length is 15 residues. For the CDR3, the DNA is TGTGCCAGCAGCCCCGCGGACGCAAGCACAGATACGCAGTATTTT. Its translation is CASSPADASTDTQYF.

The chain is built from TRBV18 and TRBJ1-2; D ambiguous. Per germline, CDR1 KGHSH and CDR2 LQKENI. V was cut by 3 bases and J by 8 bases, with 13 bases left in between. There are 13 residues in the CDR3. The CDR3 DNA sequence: TGTGCCAGCTCACCGGTCGCTCCGGTCGGCTACACCTTC. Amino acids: CASSPVAPVGYTF.

Here the CDR3 DNA reads TGTGCCAGCAGGGAAAGGCAGCTAGGAGCTTTCTTT. It is translated as CASRERQLGAFF. This chain links TRBV14 with TRBJ1-1; D remains unclear. CDR3 length: 12 residues. V gave up 6 bases and J gave up 10 bases, with 15 bases separating them. Germline V gene data show CDR1 as SGHDN and CDR2 as FVKESK.

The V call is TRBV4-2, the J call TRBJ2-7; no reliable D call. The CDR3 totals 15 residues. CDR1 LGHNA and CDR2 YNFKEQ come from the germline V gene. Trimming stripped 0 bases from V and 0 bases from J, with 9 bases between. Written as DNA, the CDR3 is TGTGCCAGCAGCCAAGATTTAGCCTACTCCTACGAGCAGTACTTC. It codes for CASSQDLAYSYEQYF.

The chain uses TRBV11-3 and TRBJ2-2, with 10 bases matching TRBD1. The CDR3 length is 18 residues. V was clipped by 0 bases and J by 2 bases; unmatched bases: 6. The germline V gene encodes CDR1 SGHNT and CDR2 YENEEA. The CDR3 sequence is CASSLDRWDRGNTGELFF. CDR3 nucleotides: TGTGCCAGCAGCTTAGATCGTTGGGACAGGGGAAACACCGGGGAGCTGTTTTTT.

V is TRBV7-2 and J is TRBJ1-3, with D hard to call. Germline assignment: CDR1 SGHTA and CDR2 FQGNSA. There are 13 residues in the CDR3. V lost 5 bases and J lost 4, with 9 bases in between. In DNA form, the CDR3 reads TGTGCCAGCAGCACCGCGGTGGGAAACACCATATATTTT. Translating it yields CASSTAVGNTIYF.

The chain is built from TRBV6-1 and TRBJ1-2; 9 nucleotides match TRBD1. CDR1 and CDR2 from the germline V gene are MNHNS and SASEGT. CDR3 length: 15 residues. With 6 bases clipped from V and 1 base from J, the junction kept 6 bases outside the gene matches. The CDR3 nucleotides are TGTGCCAGCAGGCCCGGGACAGGGAATAACTATGGCTACACCTTC. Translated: CASRPGTGNNYGYTF.

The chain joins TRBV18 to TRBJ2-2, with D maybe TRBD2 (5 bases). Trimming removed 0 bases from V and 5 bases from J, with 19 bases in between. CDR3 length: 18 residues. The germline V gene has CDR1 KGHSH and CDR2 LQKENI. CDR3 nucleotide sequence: TGTGCCAGCTCACCACCGAATAATCGACCGCCGGGGACCGGGGAGCTGTTTTTT. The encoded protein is CASSPPNNRPPGTGELFF.

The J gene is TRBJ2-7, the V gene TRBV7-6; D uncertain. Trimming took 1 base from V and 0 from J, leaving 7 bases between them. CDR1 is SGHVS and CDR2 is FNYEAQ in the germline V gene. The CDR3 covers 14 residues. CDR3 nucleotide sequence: TGTGCCAGCAGCTTAGTTATAAGCTCCTACGAGCAGTACTTC. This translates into CASSLVISSYEQYF.

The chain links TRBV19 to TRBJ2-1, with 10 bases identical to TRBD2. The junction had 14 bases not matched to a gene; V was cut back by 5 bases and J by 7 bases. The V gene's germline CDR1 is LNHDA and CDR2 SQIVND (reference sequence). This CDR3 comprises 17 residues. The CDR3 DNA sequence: TGTGCCAGTAGTTTCCTAGCGGGAGCTTCCCGGAGAAATGAGCAGTTCTTC. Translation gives CASSFLAGASRRNEQFF.

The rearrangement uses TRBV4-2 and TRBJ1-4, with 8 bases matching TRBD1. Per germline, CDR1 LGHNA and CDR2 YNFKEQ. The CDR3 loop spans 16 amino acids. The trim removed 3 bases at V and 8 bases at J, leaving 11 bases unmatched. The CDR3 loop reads CASSHRPGQAWEKLFF. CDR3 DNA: TGTGCCAGCAGCCACCGCCCGGGACAGGCCTGGGAAAAACTGTTTTTT.

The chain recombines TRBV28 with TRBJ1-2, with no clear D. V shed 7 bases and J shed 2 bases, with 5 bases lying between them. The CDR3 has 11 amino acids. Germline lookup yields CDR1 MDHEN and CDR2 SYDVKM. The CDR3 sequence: CASNGNYGYTF. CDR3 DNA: TGTGCCAGCAATGGGAACTATGGCTACACCTTC.

CDR3 region: CASSPTSGGWDTQYF. CDR3 in DNA: TGTGCCAGCAGCCCGACTAGCGGGGGATGGGATACGCAGTATTTT. The genes are TRBV7-2 and TRBJ2-3; 12 positions match TRBD2. CDR3 size: 15 residues. Germline V CDR1 and CDR2: SGHTA, FQGNSA. V trimming: 5 bases; J trimming: 6 bases; junction bases outside the gene matches: 6.

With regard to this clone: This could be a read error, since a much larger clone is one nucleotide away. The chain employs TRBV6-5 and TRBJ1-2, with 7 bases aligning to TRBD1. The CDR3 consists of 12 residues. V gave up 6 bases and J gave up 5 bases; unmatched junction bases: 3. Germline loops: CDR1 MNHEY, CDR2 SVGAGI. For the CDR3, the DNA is TGTGCCAGCAGCCGGACAGGATATGGCTACACCTTC. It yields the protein CASSRTGYGYTF.

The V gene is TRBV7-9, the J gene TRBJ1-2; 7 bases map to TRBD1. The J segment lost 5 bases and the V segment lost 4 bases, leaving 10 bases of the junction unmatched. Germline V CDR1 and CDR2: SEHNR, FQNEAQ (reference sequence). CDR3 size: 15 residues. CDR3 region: CASSSQRDRVYGYTF. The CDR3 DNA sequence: TGTGCCAGCAGCTCCCAGCGCGACAGGGTGTATGGCTACACCTTC.

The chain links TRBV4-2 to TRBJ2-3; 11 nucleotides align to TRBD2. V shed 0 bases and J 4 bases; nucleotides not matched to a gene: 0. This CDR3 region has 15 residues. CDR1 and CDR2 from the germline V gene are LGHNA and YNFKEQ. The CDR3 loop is CASSQEGLAADTQYF. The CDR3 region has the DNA TGTGCCAGCAGCCAAGAGGGACTAGCGGCAGATACGCAGTATTTT.

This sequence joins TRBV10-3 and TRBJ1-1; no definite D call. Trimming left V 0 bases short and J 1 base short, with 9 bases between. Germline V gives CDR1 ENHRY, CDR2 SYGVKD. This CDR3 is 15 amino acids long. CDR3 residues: CAISESALRNTEAFF. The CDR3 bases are TGTGCCATCAGTGAGTCTGCCCTACGGAACACTGAAGCTTTCTTT.

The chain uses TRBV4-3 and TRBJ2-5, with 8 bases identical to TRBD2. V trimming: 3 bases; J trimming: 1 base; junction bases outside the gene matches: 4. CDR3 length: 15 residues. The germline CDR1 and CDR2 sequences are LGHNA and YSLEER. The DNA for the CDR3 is TGCGCCAGCAGCCAGGCCGGGACTAGCCAAGAGACCCAGTACTTC. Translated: CASSQAGTSQETQYF.

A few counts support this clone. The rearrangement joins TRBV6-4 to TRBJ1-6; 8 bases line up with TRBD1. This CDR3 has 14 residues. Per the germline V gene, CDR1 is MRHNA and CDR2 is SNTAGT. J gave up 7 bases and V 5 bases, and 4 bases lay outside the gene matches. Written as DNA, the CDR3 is TGTGCCAGCAGTATTACAGGGGGGAATTCACCCCTCCACTTT. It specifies CASSITGGNSPLHF.

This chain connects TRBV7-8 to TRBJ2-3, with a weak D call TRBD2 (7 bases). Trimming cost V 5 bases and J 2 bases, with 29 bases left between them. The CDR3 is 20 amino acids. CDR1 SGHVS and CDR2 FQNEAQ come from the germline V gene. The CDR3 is CASSPLGGGLSVRATDTQYF. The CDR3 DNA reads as TGTGCCAGCAGCCCTTTAGGGGGGGGGCTTAGCGTGCGGGCCACAGATACGCAGTATTTT.

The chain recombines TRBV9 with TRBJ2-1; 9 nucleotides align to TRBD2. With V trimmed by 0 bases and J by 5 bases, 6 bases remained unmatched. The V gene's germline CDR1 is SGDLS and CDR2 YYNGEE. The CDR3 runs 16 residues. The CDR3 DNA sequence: TGTGCCAGCAGCGTAGGAGGAGCGGGAGGACACAATGAGCAGTTCTTC. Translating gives CASSVGGAGGHNEQFF. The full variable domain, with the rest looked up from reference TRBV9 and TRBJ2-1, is DSGVTQTPKHLITATGQRVTLRCSPRSGDLSVYWYQQSLDQGLQFLIQYYNGEERAKGNILERFSAQQFPDLHSELNLSSLELGDSALYFCASSVGGAGGHNEQFFGPGTRLTVL.

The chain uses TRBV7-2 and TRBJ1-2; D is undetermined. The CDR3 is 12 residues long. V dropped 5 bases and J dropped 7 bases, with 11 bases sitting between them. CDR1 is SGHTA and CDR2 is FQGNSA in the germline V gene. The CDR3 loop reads CASSPPGLGYTF. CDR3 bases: TGTGCCAGCAGCCCGCCGGGCCTTGGCTACACCTTC.